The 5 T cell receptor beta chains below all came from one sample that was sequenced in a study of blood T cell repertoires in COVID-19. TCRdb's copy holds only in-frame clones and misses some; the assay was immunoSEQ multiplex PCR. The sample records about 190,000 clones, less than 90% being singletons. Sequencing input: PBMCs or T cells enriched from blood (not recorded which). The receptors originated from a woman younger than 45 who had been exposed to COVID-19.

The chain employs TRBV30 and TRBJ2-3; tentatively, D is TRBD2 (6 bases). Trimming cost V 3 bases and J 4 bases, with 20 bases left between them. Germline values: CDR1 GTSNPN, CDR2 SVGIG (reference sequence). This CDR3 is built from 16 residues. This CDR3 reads CAWRDGPAGLADTQYF. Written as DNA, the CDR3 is TGTGCCTGGAGAGACGGACCGGCGGGGCTGGCAGATACGCAGTATTTT.

CDR3 amino acids: CASSSPPGYNEQFF. The CDR3 DNA is TGCGCCAGCAGCTCCCCTCCGGGGTACAATGAGCAGTTCTTC. V usage is TRBV5-1 and J usage is TRBJ2-1; TRBD2 might be the D (5 bases). The V end lost 3 bases, the J end lost 4 bases, and 11 bases lay between the germline ends. This CDR3 comprises 14 residues. Germline lookup yields CDR1 SGHRS and CDR2 YFSETQ.

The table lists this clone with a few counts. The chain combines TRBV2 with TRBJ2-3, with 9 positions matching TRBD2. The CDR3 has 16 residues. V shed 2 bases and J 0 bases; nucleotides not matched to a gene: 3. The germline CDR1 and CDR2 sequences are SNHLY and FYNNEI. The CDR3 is CASSELAGGSTDTQYF. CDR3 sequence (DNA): TGTGCCAGCAGTGAATTGGCGGGGGGGAGCACAGATACGCAGTATTTT.

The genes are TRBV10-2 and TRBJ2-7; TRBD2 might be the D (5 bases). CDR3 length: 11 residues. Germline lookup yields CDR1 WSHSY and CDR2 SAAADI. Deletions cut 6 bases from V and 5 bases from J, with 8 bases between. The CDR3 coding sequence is TGCGCCAGCAGAGAGGGCCACGAGCAGTACTTC. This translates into CASREGHEQYF.

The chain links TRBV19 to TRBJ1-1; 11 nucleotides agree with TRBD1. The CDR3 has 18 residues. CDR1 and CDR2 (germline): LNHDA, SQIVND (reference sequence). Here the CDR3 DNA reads TGTGCTTCCCTTCTCCCGGGACAGGGGGTCGGACGGAACACTGAAGCTTTCTTT. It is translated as CASLLPGQGVGRNTEAFF.